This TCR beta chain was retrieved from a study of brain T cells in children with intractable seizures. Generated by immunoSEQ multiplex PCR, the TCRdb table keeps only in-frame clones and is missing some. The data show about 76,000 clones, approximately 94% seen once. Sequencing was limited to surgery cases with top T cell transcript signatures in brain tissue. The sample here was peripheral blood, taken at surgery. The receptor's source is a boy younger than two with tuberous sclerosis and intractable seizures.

This chain's CDR3 is CASSVVGGEQFF. The CDR3 DNA sequence: TGTGCCAGCAGCGTAGTGGGCGGTGAGCAGTTCTTC. The chain employs TRBV9 and TRBJ2-1, with D uncertain. CDR3 length equals 12 residues. Trimming cost V 0 bases and J 9 bases, with 7 bases left between them. Per the germline V gene, CDR1 is SGDLS and CDR2 is YYNGEE.